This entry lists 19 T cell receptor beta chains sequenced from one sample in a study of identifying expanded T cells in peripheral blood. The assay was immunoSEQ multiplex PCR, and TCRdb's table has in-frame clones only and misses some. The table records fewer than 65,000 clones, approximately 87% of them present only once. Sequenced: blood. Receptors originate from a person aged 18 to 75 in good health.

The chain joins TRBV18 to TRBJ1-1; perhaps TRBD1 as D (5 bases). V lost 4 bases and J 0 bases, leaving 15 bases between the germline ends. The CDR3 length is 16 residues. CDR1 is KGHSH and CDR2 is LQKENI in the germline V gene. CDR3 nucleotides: TGTGCCAGCTCACGAGGACACCTAGACATGAACACTGAAGCTTTCTTT. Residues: CASSRGHLDMNTEAFF.

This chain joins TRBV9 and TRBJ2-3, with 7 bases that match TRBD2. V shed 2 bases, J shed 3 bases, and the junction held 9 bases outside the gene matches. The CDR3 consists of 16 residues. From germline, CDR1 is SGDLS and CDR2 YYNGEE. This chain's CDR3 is CASSVTSGVVTDTQYF. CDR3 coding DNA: TGTGCCAGCAGCGTCACCAGCGGGGTGGTTACAGATACGCAGTATTTT.

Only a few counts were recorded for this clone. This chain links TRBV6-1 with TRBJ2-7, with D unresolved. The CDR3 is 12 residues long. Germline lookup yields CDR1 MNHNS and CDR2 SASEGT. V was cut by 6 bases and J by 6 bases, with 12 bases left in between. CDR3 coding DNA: TGTGCCAGCAGGGAGCTCGTCTCCGAGCAGTACTTC. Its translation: CASRELVSEQYF.

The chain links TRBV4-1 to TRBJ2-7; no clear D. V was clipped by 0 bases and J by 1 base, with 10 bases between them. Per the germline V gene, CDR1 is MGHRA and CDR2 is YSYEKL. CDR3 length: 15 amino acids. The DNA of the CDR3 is TGCGCCAGCAGCCAAGATATGGTACGTTCCTACGAGCAGTACTTC. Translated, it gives CASSQDMVRSYEQYF.

The chain's CDR3 is CASSSTGTAKNIQYF. The CDR3, as DNA: TGTGCCAGCAGTTCGACCGGGACAGCCAAAAACATTCAGTACTTC. The chain carries TRBV28 and TRBJ2-4; D may be TRBD1 or TRBD2 (5 bases each). From germline, CDR1 is MDHEN and CDR2 SYDVKM. Trimming cost V 4 bases and J 0 bases, with 10 bases left between them. This CDR3 region has 15 residues.

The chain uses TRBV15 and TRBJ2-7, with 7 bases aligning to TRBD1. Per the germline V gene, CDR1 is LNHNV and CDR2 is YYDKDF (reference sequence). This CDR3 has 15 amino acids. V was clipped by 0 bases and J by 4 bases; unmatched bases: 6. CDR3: CATSRDWTGRYEQYF. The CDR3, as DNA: TGTGCCACCAGCAGAGATTGGACAGGCCGATACGAGCAGTACTTC. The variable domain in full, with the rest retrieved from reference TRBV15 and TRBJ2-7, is DAMVIQNPRYQVTQFGKPVTLSCSQTLNHNVMYWYQQKSSQAPKLLFHYYDKDFNNEADTPDNFQSRRPNTSFCFLDIRSPGLGDTAMYLCATSRDWTGRYEQYFGPGTRLTVT.

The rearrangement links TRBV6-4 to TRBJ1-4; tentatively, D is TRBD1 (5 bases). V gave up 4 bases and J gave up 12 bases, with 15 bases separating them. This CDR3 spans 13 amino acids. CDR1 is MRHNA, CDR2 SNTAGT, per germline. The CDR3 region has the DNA TGTGCCAGCAGTGTAGACAGTCTAGTCGAACTGTTTTTT. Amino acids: CASSVDSLVELFF.

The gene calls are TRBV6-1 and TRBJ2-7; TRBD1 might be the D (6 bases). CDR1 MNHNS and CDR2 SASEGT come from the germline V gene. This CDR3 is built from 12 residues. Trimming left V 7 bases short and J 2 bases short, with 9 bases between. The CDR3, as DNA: TGTGCCAGCATCCAGGGGCCCTACGAGCAGTACTTC. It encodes CASIQGPYEQYF.

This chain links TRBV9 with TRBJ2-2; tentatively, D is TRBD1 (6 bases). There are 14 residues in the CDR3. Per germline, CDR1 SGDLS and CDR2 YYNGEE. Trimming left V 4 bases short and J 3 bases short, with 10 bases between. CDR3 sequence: CASSSRQDTGELFF. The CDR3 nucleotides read TGTGCCAGCAGCTCAAGACAGGACACCGGGGAGCTGTTTTTT.

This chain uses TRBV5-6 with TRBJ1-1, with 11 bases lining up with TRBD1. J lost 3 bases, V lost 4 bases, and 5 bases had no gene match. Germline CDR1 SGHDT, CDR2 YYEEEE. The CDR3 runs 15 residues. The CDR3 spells CASSRTGGRYTEAFF. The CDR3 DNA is TGTGCCAGCAGCCGGACAGGGGGCAGATACACTGAAGCTTTCTTT. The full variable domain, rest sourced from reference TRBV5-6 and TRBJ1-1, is DAGVTQSPTHLIKTRGQQVTLRCSPKSGHDTVSWYQQALGQGPQFIFQYYEEEERQRGNFPDRFSGHQFPNYSSELNVNALLLGDSALYLCASSRTGGRYTEAFFGQGTRLTVV.

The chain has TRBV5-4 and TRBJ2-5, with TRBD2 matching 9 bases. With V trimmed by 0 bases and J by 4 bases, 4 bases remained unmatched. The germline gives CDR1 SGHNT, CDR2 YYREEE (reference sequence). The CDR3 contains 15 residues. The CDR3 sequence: CASSLERGALETQYF. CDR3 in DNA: TGTGCCAGCAGCTTGGAGCGGGGGGCCTTAGAGACCCAGTACTTC.

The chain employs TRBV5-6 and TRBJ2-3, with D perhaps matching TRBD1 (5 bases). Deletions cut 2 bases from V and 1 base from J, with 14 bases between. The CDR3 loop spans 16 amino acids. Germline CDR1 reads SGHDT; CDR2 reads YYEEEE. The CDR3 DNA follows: TGTGCCAGCAGCTTTATTCGCCCCAGGGGCACAGATACGCAGTATTTT. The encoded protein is CASSFIRPRGTDTQYF.

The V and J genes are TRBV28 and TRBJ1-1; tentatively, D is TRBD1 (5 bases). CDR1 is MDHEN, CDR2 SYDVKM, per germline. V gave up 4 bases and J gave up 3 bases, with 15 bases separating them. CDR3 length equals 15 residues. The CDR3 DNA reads TGTGCCAGCAGTTCCGCAGGGTACTCCGACACTGAAGCTTTCTTT. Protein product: CASSSAGYSDTEAFF. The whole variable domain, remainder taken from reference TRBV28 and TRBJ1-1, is DVKVTQSSRYLVKRTGEKVFLECVQDMDHENMFWYRQDPGLGLRLIYFSYDVKMKEKGDIPEGYSVSREKKERFSLILESASTNQTSMYLCASSSAGYSDTEAFFGQGTRLTVV.

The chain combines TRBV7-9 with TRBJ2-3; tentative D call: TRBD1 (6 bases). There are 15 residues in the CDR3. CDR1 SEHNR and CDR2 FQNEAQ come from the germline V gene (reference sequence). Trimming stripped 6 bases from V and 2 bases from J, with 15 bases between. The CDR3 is CASSPTGYNTDTQYF. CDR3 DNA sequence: TGTGCCAGCAGTCCCACAGGGTACAACACAGATACGCAGTATTTT. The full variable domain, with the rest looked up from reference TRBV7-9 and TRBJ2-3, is DTGVSQNPRHKITKRGQNVTFRCDPISEHNRLYWYRQTLGQGPEFLTYFQNEAQLEKSRLLSDRFSAERPKGSFSTLEIQRTEQGDSAMYLCASSPTGYNTDTQYFGPGTRLTVL.

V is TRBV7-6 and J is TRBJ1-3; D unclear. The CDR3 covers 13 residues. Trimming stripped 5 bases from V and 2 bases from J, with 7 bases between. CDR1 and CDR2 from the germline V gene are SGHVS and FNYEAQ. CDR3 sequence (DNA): TGTGCCAGCAGCGTTTCAGCTGGAAACACCATATATTTT. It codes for CASSVSAGNTIYF.

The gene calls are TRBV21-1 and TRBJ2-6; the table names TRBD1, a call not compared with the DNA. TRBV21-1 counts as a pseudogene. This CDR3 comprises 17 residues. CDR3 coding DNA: TGTGCCAGCAGCCAAACCTCAGAAGACTCTGGGGCCAACGTCCTGACTTTC. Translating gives CASSQTSEDSGANVLTF.

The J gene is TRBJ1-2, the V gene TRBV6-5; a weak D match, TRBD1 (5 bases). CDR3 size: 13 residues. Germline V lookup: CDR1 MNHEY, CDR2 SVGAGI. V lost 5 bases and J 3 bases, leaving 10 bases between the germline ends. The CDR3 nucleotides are TGTGCCAGCAGTCTCGCGGGGGACTATGGCTACACCTTC. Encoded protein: CASSLAGDYGYTF.

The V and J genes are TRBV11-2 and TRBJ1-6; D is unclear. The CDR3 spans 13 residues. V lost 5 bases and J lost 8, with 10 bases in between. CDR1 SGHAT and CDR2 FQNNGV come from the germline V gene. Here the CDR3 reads CASSQVVDSPLHF. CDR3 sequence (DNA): TGTGCCAGCAGCCAAGTAGTGGATTCACCCCTCCACTTT.

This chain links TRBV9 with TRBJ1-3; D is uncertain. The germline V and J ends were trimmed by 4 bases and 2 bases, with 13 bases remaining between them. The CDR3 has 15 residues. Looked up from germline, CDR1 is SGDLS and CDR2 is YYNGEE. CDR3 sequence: CASSPFNGAGNTIYF. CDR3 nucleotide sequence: TGTGCCAGCAGCCCTTTTAACGGGGCTGGAAACACCATATATTTT.